The next 10 T cell receptor beta chains were all read from a single sample in a study of T cells in Graves' hyperthyroidism and ophthalmopathy. TCR beta CDR3 region amplification was performed from RNA transcripts. Primed by the HTBI set, a first-round RT-PCR was run on the TCR CDR3. TCRdb re-derived calls from the multiplex PCR reads in MiXCR, one entry per CDR3 protein. The data hold 600,000 or so distinct CDR3 sequences, with around 42% observed a single time. Sequencing was performed on peripheral blood or thyroid tissue (not recorded which). The receptors stem from a woman between 18 and 30 years old with Graves' hyperthyroidism.

This clonotype turned up a few times. The chain links TRBV29-1 to TRBJ1-1; D is uncertain. There are 14 residues in the CDR3. Trimming stripped 7 bases from V and 1 base from J, with 16 bases between. Germline V CDR1 and CDR2: SQVTM, ANQGSEA. CDR3 protein: CSGGTRLSNTEAFF. The CDR3 DNA sequence: TGCAGCGGTGGAACCCGGTTATCGAACACTGAAGCTTTCTTT.

The rearrangement links TRBV10-3 to TRBJ2-3; perhaps TRBD1 as D (5 bases). This CDR3 contains 15 residues. The V gene's germline CDR1 is ENHRY and CDR2 SYGVKD. Deletions cut 6 bases from V and 3 bases from J, with 16 bases between. This CDR3 is CAISPRASTTDTQYF. CDR3 nucleotide sequence: TGTGCCATCAGCCCCAGGGCCTCGACTACAGATACGCAGTATTTT.

There are many counts of this clonotype. The J gene is TRBJ1-6, the V gene TRBV25-1, with a weak D call TRBD1 (6 bases). CDR3 length equals 15 residues. From germline, CDR1 is MGHDK and CDR2 SYGVNS. Trimming pared 2 bases from V and 7 bases from J, leaving 12 bases between. CDR3 protein: CASSERTEGNSPLHF. CDR3 bases: TGTGCCAGCAGTGAACGGACAGAGGGCAATTCACCCCTCCACTTT.

There are many counts of this clonotype. The chain recombines TRBV7-2 with TRBJ1-2, with 8 nucleotides matching TRBD1. Germline CDR1 and CDR2: SGHTA and FQGNSA. This CDR3 contains 14 residues. Trimming cost V 2 bases and J 8 bases; bases outside gene matches: 7. The CDR3, as DNA: TGTGCCAGCAGCTTATCAGGACAGGGCCACGGCTACACCTTC. The encoded protein is CASSLSGQGHGYTF. Filled out from reference TRBV7-2 and TRBJ1-2, the complete variable domain reads GAGVSQSPSNKVTEKGKDVELRCDPISGHTALYWYRQSLGQGLEFLIYFQGNSAPDKSGLPSDRFSAERTGGSVSTLTIQRTQQEDSAVYLCASSLSGQGHGYTFGSGTRLTVV.

This clonotype appeared once. This rearrangement joins TRBV7-2 to TRBJ1-2, with 9 bases fitting TRBD1. CDR3 size: 14 residues. Germline V gene sequence: CDR1 SGHTA, CDR2 FQGNSA. Trimming removed 6 bases from V and 6 bases from J; junction bases left unmatched: 8. The CDR3 here is CASSLQGARDGYTF. The CDR3 DNA reads as TGTGCCAGCAGTCTACAGGGGGCAAGGGATGGCTACACCTTC.

The rearrangement uses TRBV24-1 and TRBJ2-7; D may be TRBD2 (5 bases). The CDR3 is 15 amino acids. V was trimmed by 2 bases and J by 5 bases, leaving 15 bases between them. The V gene's germline CDR1 is KGHDR and CDR2 SFDVKD. The CDR3 DNA reads as TGTGCCACCAGTGATTCGCACAGTGGGAGCGACGAGCAGTACTTC. It is translated as CATSDSHSGSDEQYF.

In this sample, this clonotype turned up a few times. The rearrangement joins TRBV15 to TRBJ1-1; no firm D call. The CDR3 consists of 17 residues. The V gene lost 5 bases and the J gene lost 4 bases, with 23 bases spanning the gap. Germline CDR1 reads LNHNV; CDR2 reads YYDKDF (reference sequence). This chain's CDR3 is CATSARAISPLGTEAFF. CDR3 nucleotides: TGTGCCACCAGCGCCCGGGCCATCTCTCCTCTGGGCACTGAAGCTTTCTTT. The whole variable domain, remainder taken from reference TRBV15 and TRBJ1-1, is DAMVIQNPRYQVTQFGKPVTLSCSQTLNHNVMYWYQQKSSQAPKLLFHYYDKDFNNEADTPDNFQSRRPNTSFCFLDIRSPGLGDTAMYLCATSARAISPLGTEAFFGQGTRLTVV.

The V call is TRBV29-1, the J call TRBJ1-5; no clear D gene. The CDR3 totals 13 residues. V dropped 2 bases and J dropped 3 bases, with 8 bases sitting between them. CDR1 is SQVTM, CDR2 ANQGSEA, per germline. CDR3 nucleotide sequence: TGCAGCGTTGAAACACATACCAATCAGCCCCAGCATTTT. Translated, it gives CSVETHTNQPQHF.

There are many counts of this clonotype. The chain combines TRBV29-1 with TRBJ1-2; D unresolved. This CDR3 is 11 amino acids long. Germline V lookup: CDR1 SQVTM, CDR2 ANQGSEA. Trimming removed 3 bases at V and 8 bases at J, with 10 bases between. CDR3 protein: CSVDLGSGYTF. In nucleotides, the CDR3 is TGCAGCGTTGATTTAGGGTCCGGCTACACCTTC.

The chain couples TRBV20-1 to TRBJ1-1, with D uncertain. V lost 0 bases and J 2 bases, leaving 10 bases between the germline ends. This CDR3 is 14 amino acids long. The V gene's germline CDR1 is DFQATT and CDR2 SNEGSKA (reference sequence). The CDR3 bases are TGCAGTGCTAGAGATAACGTCGGAAACACTGAAGCTTTCTTT. It translates to CSARDNVGNTEAFF.